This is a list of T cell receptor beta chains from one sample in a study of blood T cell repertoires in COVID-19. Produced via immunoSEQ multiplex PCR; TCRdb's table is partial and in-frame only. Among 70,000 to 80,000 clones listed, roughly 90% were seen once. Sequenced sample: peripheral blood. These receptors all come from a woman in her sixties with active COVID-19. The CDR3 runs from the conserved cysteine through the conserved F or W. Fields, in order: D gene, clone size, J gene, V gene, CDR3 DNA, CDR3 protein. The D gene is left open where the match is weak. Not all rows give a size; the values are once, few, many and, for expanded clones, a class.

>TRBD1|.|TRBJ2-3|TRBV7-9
TGTGCCAGCAGCTTAGACAGGGGGCGAACAGATACGCAGTATTTT
CASSLDRGRTDTQYF
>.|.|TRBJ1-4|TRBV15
TGTGCCACCAGCAGAGGAGGGGGTGTTAATGAAAAACTGTTTTTT
CATSRGGGVNEKLFF
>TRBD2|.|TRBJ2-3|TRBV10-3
TGTGCCATCAGTCCGGGACTAGCGGGTGCCTCAGATACGCAGTATTTT
CAISPGLAGASDTQYF
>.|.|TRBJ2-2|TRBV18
TGTGCCAGCTCACCAACGGCAGTTACAGCCTCTTCCGGGGAGCTGTTTTTT
CASSPTAVTASSGELFF
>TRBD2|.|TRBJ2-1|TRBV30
TGTGCCTGGAGCCGAGGCGGGAGGTTTAGGCAGTTCTTC
CAWSRGGRFRQFF
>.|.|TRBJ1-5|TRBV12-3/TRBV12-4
TGTGCCAGTCAGGGTGACAATCAGCCCCAGCATTTT
CASQGDNQPQHF
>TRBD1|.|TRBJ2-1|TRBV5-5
TGTGCCAGCAGAAGACCGGGACAGGGAAATGAGCAGTTCTTC
CASRRPGQGNEQFF
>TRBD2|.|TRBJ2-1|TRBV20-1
TGCAGTGCTAGTCCAGGACTAGCGGGGCACAATGAGCAGTTCTTC
CSASPGLAGHNEQFF
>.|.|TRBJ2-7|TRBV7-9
TGTGCCAGCAGCTTTCGATATGCGGACGAGCAGTACTTC
CASSFRYADEQYF
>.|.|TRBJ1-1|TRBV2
TGTGCCAGCAGTGAAGGGGGGCTAGAAGCTTTCTTT
CASSEGGLEAFF
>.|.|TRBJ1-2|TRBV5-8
TGTGCCAGCAGCTCATGGGGTCAGGGTTTCTATGGCTACACCTTC
CASSSWGQGFYGYTF
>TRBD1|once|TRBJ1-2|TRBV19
TGTGCCAGTAGTATAGATCCAGGACAGGGGGACTATGGCTACACCTTC
CASSIDPGQGDYGYTF
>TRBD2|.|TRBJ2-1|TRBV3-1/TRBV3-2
TGTGCCAGCAGCCAATACTGGGCGGGAGGGAATGAGCAGTTCTTC
CASSQYWAGGNEQFF
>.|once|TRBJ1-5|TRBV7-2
TGTGCCAGCAGCTTAGATTTCGGCGCGGCGCGGAATCAGCCCCAGCATTTT
CASSLDFGAARNQPQHF
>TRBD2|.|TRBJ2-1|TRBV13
TGTGCCAGCAGCTCCCCACCCCCTAGCGGGGCCTTGAGCTCCTACAATGAGCAGTTCTTC
CASSSPPPSGALSSYNEQFF